The rows below give T cell receptor beta chains drawn from one sample of a study of blood T cells in healthy people across ages. From the 5' RACE reads, TCRdb called clonotypes with MiXCR, one entry per CDR3 protein. This sample has around 1.1 million distinct CDR3 sequences, with roughly two fifths found just once. What was sequenced was blood. The receptors here all came from a man aged 18 to 29 in good health. The CDR3 runs from the conserved cysteine through the conserved F or W. D genes are given only for firm matches. Some rows have no size entry. The others give once, few or many, or a class for an expanded clone.

V gene	clone size	J gene	D gene	CDR3 protein	CDR3 DNA
TRBV27	.	TRBJ1-1	TRBD1	CASRGQLMNTEAFF	TGTGCCAGCAGGGGACAGCTCATGAACACTGAAGCTTTCTTT
TRBV27	.	TRBJ1-1	.	CASKREVGTEAFF	TGTGCCAGCAAGAGGGAGGTAGGGACTGAAGCTTTCTTT
TRBV27	.	TRBJ2-7	.	CASSFGGGSPSYNEQYF	TGTGCCAGCAGTTTTGGCGGGGGCTCCCCCTCCTACAATGAGCAGTACTTC
TRBV5-1	few	TRBJ2-1	.	CASSSGTSWNEQFF	TGCGCCAGCAGCAGTGGGACCTCGTGGAATGAGCAGTTCTTC
TRBV7-2	.	TRBJ2-7	.	CASSTESAAYEQYF	TGTGCCAGCAGCACCGAGAGCGCCGCATACGAGCAGTACTTC
TRBV7-9	.	TRBJ1-1	.	CASSPGWDAEAFF	TGTGCCAGCAGCCCAGGTTGGGATGCTGAAGCTTTCTTT
TRBV21-1	.	TRBJ2-6	.	CASSKHSLRDKTGSGANVLTF	TGTGCCAGCAGCAAACATTCATTGCGGGACAAGACTGGGAGTGGGGCCAACGTCCTGACTTTC
TRBV11-2	.	TRBJ1-2	.	CASSLGRGNRCTF	TGTGCCAGCAGCTTAGGCCGGGGGAACCGCTGCACCTTC
TRBV7-9	.	TRBJ2-3	.	CASTQKMDSVTDTQYF	TGTGCCAGCACCCAAAAGATGGACAGTGTCACAGATACGCAGTATTTT
TRBV6-5	.	TRBJ1-1	.	CASSPQVMSTEAFF	TGTGCCAGCAGTCCACAGGTAATGAGCACTGAAGCTTTCTTT
TRBV5-1	many	TRBJ2-3	.	CASSLEAGSTDTQYF	TGTGCCAGCAGCTTAGAAGCCGGGAGCACAGATACGCAGTATTTT